The clone carrying this T cell receptor beta chain was found a few times. These data are taken from a study of T cells after yellow fever vaccination. TCRdb re-analysed the 5' RACE reads in MiXCR, keeping a single row per CDR3 protein. This sample has over 200,000 distinct CDR3 sequences, with roughly 6.8% found just once. After removal of 1 base from V and 4 bases from J, the junction contained 8 bases not matched to a gene. CDR3 length equals 15 residues. Germline V gene data show CDR1 as DFQATT and CDR2 as SNEGSKA (reference sequence). The chain employs TRBV20-1 and TRBJ2-5, with TRBD2 matching 8 bases. This sequence originates from a young man who received the YFV17D yellow fever vaccine. The source was CD4+ T cells sorted from PBMCs, collected on the day of the yellow fever booster vaccination. This chain's CDR3 is CSARVGAGVGETQYF. The CDR3 region has the DNA TGCAGTGCTAGAGTTGGAGCGGGAGTCGGAGAGACCCAGTACTTC.